This T cell receptor beta chain is drawn from a study of identical twins (dated by TCRdb to the mid-2010s). About the full investigation: To test whether fetal clonotypes persist, the study used deep sequencing on TCR alpha and beta repertoires from monozygotic twins, unrelated adults of various ages, and cord blood. To rule out contamination, the twin experiments were replicated at different times with different library preparation protocols. Findings and caveats that apply to the study as a whole: Compared with coincidental sharing between unrelated individuals, out-of-frame TCR alpha sequences shared between twins had an excess of sequences with low generation probability. In monozygotic twins, out-of-frame TCR alpha sharing was systematically underestimated by recombination models, although the models agreed with sharing between unrelated individuals. Fewer insertions were carried by abundant cord blood beta clonotypes, a similar but weaker trend appeared in young adult naive repertoires, and no such trend appeared in memory repertoires. Invariant T cells such as MAIT and iNKT could partly confound zero-insertion analyses, although diverse VJ usage argued against such confounding for most clonotypes. Conclusions relied on cross-sectional statistical analysis, since the same donors could not be followed over many years. A weaker excess of twin sharing was found in beta out-of-frame sequences because the signal-to-noise ratio was lowered by fewer shared sequences.

The method was 5' RACE. TCRdb names Illumina HiSeq 2000 as the instrument used. A universal primer binding site was added through template switching, and the final cDNA carried a unique molecular identifier so that TCR cDNA molecules could be counted accurately. Specific primers in the conserved constant-segment region were used to synthesize first-strand cDNA for TCR alpha and beta chains. To control for contamination, every cDNA library carried two barcodes: a SMART-Mk sample barcode plus Illumina barcodes. TruSeq adapter sequences and Illumina sample barcodes were added in two successive PCR steps. TCR alpha and beta cDNA libraries were sequenced on the Illumina HiSeq platform with custom primers. Regarding the original processing steps: MiGEC processed the raw reads to extract unique molecular identifiers, while MiXCR was used to determine the CDR3 positions. For each individual, recombination models were inferred using an EM algorithm with the repgenHMM and IGoR tools. The analysis of shared clonotypes was done with the tcR package in R, with sharing normalized by the product of cloneset sizes. To study raw recombination without the effects of thymic and clonal selection, out-of-frame nonproductive sequences were analyzed. The raw public data were reprocessed by TCRdb itself: fastp quality trimming at Q25, MiXCR clonotype calling, in-frame beta chains only. Rows are combined by CDR3 protein, so each entry shows the most common genes and DNA. In this record, the V and J calls reflect TCRdb's handling and not the investigators' own analysis. Recorded for this sample are about 250,000 distinct CDR3 sequences; 6.5% to 9% of them occurred a single time. Roughly 5.4% of the sample comes from the top ten.

Every donor was a healthy Caucasian. Three pairs of female monozygotic twins, all aged roughly 18 to 29 years, were included in the twin cohort. Positive isolation kits from Invitrogen were used to isolate CD4+ and CD8+ T cell populations. Clipping removes 1 base from V and 1 base from J, with 6 as the unmatched junction base count. CDR1 and CDR2 were assigned from the germline V gene as SGHDN and FVKESK. The CDR3, from cysteine to phenylalanine, totals 17 residues. Only the CDR3 DNA is retained, 51 bases long and in frame from the first base. In this sample, this clonotype turned up a few times. The target of this receptor is not known. There are no base qualities to consult, and no much larger clone falls within one base. Separately, the same data were catalogued under a study of yellow fever vaccine responses in identical twins. The second investigation adds: The authors reported that the T cell response to vaccination in identical twins appeared partly convergent and partly personalized. The study precisely tracked vaccine-responding T cell clones in identical twins.

Material for sequencing was CD8+ T cells sorted from blood. Recombination linked TRBV14 to TRBJ2-2; 7 middle bases align to TRBD1. This receptor was obtained from a young woman in good health. The nucleotide sequence is TGTGCCAGCAGCCAAGGATACCAGGGGGAGAACACCGGGGAGCTGTTTTTT. It codes for CASSQGYQGENTGELFF.